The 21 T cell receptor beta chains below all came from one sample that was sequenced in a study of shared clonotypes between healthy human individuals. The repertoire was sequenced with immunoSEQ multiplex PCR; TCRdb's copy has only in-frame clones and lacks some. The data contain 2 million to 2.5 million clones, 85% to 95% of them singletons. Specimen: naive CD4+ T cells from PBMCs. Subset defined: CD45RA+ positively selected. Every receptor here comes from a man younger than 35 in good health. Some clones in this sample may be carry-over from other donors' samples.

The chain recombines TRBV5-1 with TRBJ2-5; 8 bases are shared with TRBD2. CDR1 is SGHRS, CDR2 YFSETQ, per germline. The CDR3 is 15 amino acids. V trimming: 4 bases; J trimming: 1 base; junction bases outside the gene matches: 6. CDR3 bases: TGCGCCAGCAGCCTGACGGGGGGGACCCAAGAGACCCAGTACTTC. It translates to CASSLTGGTQETQYF.

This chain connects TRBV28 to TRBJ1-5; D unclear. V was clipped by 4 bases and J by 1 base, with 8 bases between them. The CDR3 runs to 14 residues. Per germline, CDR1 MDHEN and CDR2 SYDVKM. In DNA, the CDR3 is TGTGCCAGCAGTTCACTCGAGAGCAATCAGCCCCAGCATTTT. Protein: CASSSLESNQPQHF.

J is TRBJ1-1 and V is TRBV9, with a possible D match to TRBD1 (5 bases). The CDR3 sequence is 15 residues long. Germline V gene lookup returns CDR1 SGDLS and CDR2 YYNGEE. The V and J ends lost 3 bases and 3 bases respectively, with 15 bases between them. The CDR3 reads CASSDGREGDTEAFF. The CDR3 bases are TGTGCCAGCAGCGACGGCAGGGAAGGGGACACTGAAGCTTTCTTT.

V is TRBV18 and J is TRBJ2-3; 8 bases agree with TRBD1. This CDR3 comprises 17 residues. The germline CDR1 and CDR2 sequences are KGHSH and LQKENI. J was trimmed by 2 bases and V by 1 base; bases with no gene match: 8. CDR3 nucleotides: TGTGCCAGCTCACCACTTCCCGGCAGGGGGCTCACAGATACGCAGTATTTT. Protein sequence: CASSPLPGRGLTDTQYF.

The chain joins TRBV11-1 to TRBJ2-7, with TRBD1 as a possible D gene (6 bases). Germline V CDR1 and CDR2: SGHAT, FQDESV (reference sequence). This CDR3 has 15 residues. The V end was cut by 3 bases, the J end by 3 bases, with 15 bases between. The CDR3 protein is CASSFSQGLSYEQYF. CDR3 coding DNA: TGTGCCAGCAGCTTCAGTCAGGGGCTCAGCTACGAGCAGTACTTC. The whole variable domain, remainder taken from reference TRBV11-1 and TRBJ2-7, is EAEVAQSPRYKITEKSQAVAFWCDPISGHATLYWYRQILGQGPELLVQFQDESVVDDSQLPKDRFSAERLKGVDSTLKIQPAELGDSAMYLCASSFSQGLSYEQYFGPGTRLTVT.

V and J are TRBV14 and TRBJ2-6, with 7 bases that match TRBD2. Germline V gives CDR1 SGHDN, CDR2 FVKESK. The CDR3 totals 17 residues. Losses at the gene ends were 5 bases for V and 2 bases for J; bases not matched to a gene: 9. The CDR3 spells CASSWDYKRTGANVLTF. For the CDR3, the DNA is TGTGCCAGCAGCTGGGACTACAAACGGACTGGGGCCAACGTCCTGACTTTC.

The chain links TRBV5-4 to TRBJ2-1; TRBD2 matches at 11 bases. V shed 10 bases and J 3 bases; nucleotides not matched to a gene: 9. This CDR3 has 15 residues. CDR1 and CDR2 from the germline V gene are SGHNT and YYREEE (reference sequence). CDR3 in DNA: TGTGCCGTGACTAGCGGGAAGGGAAACTACAATGAGCAGTTCTTC. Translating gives CAVTSGKGNYNEQFF.

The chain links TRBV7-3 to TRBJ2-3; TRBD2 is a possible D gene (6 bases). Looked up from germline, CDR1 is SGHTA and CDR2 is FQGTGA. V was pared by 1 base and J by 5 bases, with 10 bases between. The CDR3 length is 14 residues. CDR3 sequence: CASSLSSGEDTQYF. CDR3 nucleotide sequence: TGTGCCAGCAGCTTAAGTAGCGGAGAAGATACGCAGTATTTT.

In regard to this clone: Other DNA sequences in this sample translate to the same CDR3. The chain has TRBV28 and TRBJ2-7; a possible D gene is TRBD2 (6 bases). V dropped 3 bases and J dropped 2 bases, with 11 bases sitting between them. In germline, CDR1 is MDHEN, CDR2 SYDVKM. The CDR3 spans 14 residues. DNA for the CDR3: TGTGCCAGCAGTTTCTTCGGGGGTACCTACGAGCAGTACTTC. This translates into CASSFFGGTYEQYF.

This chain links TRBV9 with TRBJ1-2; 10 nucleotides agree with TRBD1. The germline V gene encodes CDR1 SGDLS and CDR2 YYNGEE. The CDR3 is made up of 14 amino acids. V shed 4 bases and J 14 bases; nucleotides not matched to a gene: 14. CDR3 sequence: CASSTEAVGQGGTF. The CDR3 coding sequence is TGTGCCAGCAGCACAGAGGCTGTTGGACAGGGGGGGACCTTC. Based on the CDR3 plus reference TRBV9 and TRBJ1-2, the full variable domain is DSGVTQTPKHLITATGQRVTLRCSPRSGDLSVYWYQQSLDQGLQFLIQYYNGEERAKGNILERFSAQQFPDLHSELNLSSLELGDSALYFCASSTEAVGQGGTFGSGTRLTVV.

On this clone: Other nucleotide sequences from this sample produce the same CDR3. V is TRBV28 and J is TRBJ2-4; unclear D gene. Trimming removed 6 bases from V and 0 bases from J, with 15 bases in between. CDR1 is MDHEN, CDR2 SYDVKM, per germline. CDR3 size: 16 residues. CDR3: CASSTPGSLAKNIQYF. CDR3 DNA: TGTGCCAGCAGCACGCCCGGGTCCTTAGCCAAAAACATTCAGTACTTC.

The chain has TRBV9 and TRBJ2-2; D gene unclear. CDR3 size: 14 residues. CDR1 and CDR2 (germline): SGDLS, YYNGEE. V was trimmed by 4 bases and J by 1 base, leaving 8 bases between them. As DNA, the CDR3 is TGTGCCAGCAGCCCGGACGGGAACACCGGGGAGCTGTTTTTT. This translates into CASSPDGNTGELFF.

The CDR3 region is CASSLGGTSPYNEQFF. In DNA, the CDR3 is TGTGCCAGCAGTTTAGGCGGGACTAGCCCGTACAATGAGCAGTTCTTC. The genes are TRBV28 and TRBJ2-1, with 9 bases that match TRBD2. This CDR3 is built from 16 residues. V was clipped by 2 bases and J by 4 bases; unmatched bases: 6. In germline, CDR1 is MDHEN, CDR2 SYDVKM.

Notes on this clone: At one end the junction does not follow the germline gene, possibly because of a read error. The CDR3: CASTPAGVGVEGDF. CDR3 nucleotides: TGTGCCAGCACCCCCGCAGGGGTTGGCGTCGAGGGGGACTTC. This chain joins TRBV28 and TRBJ2-7, with D maybe TRBD1 (6 bases). The germline V gene has CDR1 MDHEN and CDR2 SYDVKM. CDR3 length: 14 residues.

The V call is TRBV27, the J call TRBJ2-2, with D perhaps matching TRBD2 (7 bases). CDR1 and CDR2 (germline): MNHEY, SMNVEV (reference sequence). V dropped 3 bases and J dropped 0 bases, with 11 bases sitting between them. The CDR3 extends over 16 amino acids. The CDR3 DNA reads TGTGCCAGCAGTTTGCGGGGGCGAGCGAACACCGGGGAGCTGTTTTTT. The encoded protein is CASSLRGRANTGELFF.

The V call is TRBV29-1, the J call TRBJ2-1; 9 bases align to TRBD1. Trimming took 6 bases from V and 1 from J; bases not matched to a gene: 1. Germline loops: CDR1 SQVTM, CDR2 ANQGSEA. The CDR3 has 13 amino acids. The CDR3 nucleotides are TGCAGCGTCGGACAGGGGTCCTACAATGAGCAGTTCTTC. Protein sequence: CSVGQGSYNEQFF.

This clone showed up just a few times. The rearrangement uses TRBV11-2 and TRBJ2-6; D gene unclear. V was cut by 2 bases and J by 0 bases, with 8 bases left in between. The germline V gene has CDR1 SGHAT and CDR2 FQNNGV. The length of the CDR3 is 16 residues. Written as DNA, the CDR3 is TGTGCCAGCAGCTTAACTGCCCACTCTGGGGCCAACGTCCTGACTTTC. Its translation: CASSLTAHSGANVLTF. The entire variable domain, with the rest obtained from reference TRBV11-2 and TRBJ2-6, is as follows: EAGVAQSPRYKIIEKRQSVAFWCNPISGHATLYWYQQILGQGPKLLIQFQNNGVVDDSQLPKDRFSAERLKGVDSTLKIQPAKLEDSAVYLCASSLTAHSGANVLTFGAGSRLTVL.

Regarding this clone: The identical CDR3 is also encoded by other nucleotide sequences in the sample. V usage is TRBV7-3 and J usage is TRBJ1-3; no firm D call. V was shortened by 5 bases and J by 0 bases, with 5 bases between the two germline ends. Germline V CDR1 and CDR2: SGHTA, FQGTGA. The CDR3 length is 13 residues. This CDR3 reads CASSLNSGNTIYF. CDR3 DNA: TGTGCCAGCAGCCTGAACTCTGGAAACACCATATATTTT. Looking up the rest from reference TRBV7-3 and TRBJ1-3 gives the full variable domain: GAGVSQTPSNKVTEKGKYVELRCDPISGHTALYWYRQSLGQGPEFLIYFQGTGAADDSGLPNDRFFAVRPEGSVSTLKIQRTERGDSAVYLCASSLNSGNTIYFGEGSWLTVV.

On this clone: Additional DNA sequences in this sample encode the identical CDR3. CDR3 DNA: TGTGCCAGCAGTGGCGGGGGCTACGAGCAGTACTTC. This encodes CASSGGGYEQYF. The chain employs TRBV2 and TRBJ2-7, with 7 bases identical to TRBD2. This CDR3 is built from 12 residues. Germline lookup yields CDR1 SNHLY and CDR2 FYNNEI. V was clipped by 4 bases and J by 3 bases; unmatched bases: 0.

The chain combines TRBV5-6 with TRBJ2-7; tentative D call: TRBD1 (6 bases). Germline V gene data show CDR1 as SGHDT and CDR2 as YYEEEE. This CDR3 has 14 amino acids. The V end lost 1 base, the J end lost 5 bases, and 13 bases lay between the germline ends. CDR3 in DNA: TGTGCCAGCAGCTTGTTGGGGGCGGCGAACGAGCAGTACTTC. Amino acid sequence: CASSLLGAANEQYF.

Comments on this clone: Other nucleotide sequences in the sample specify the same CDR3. In DNA form, the CDR3 reads TGTGCCAGCAGTTACTCGAGACAGGGGGCTTACGAGCAGTACTTC. Residues: CASSYSRQGAYEQYF. The V call is TRBV6-6, the J call TRBJ2-7; 10 bases align to TRBD1. The ends lost 0 bases at V and 4 bases at J; junction bases unmatched: 3. This CDR3 region has 15 residues. CDR1 and CDR2 (germline): MNHNY, SVGAGI (reference sequence).